This paragraph reports one T cell receptor (beta chain). This sample stems from a study of blood T cells in healthy people across ages. The authors ran a second PCR of about 6 to 11 cycles using a sample-barcoded 5' primer and a J-beta primer mix. Using its own MiXCR run on the 5' RACE reads, TCRdb lists one record per CDR3 protein. Here the sample spans approximately 850,000 distinct CDR3 sequences, under 45% being singletons. Germline lookup yields CDR1 LNHNV and CDR2 YYDKDF (reference sequence). Trimming shortened V by 0 bases and J by 4 bases, and 7 bases separated the two germline ends. The CDR3 spans 14 residues.

This TCR came from a man between 60 and 75 years old in good health. The chain couples TRBV15 to TRBJ1-5; D gene ambiguous. The sample was blood. DNA of the CDR3: TGTGCCACCAGCAGAGACTTGGGGAATCAGCCCCAGCATTTT. This gives the protein CATSRDLGNQPQHF.